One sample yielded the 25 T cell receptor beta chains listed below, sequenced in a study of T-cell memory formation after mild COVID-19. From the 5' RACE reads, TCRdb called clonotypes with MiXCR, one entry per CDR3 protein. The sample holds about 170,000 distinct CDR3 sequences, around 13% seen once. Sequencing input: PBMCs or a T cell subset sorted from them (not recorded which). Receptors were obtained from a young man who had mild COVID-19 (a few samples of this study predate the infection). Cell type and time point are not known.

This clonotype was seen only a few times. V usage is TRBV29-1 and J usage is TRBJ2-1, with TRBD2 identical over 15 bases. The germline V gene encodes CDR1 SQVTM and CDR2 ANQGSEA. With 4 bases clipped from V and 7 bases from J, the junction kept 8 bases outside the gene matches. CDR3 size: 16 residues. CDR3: CSVAGLAGGPGNEQFF. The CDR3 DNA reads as TGCAGCGTTGCCGGACTAGCGGGGGGGCCGGGAAATGAGCAGTTCTTC.

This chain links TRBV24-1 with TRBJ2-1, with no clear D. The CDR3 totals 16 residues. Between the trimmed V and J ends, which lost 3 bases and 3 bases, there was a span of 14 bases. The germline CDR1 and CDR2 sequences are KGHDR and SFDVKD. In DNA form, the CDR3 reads TGTGCCACCAGTGATCCCCCCCAAGGGCACTACAATGAGCAGTTCTTC. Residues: CATSDPPQGHYNEQFF.

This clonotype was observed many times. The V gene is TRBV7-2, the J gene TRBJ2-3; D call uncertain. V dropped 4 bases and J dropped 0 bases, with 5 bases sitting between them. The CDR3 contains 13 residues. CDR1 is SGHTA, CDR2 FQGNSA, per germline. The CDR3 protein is CASSSFSTDTQYF. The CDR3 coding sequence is TGTGCCAGCAGCTCCTTTAGCACAGATACGCAGTATTTT.

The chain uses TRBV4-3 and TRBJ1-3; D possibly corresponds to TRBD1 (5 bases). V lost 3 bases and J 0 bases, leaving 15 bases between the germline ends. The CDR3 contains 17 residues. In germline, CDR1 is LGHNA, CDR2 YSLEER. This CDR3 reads CASSQDIQADSGNTIYF. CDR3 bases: TGCGCCAGCAGCCAGGACATTCAAGCCGACTCTGGAAACACCATATATTTT.

The CDR3 nucleotides read TGTGCCAGCAGCTTAAGGCTAGCCCTCTCCGGGGAGCTGTTTTTT. Encoded protein: CASSLRLALSGELFF. V usage is TRBV7-2 and J usage is TRBJ2-2; D perhaps matches TRBD2 (5 bases). Deletions cut 2 bases from V and 6 bases from J, with 13 bases between. This CDR3 spans 15 amino acids. CDR1 is SGHTA and CDR2 is FQGNSA in the germline V gene. The whole variable domain, filled in from reference TRBV7-2 and TRBJ2-2, reads GAGVSQSPSNKVTEKGKDVELRCDPISGHTALYWYRQSLGQGLEFLIYFQGNSAPDKSGLPSDRFSAERTGGSVSTLTIQRTQQEDSAVYLCASSLRLALSGELFFGEGSRLTVL.

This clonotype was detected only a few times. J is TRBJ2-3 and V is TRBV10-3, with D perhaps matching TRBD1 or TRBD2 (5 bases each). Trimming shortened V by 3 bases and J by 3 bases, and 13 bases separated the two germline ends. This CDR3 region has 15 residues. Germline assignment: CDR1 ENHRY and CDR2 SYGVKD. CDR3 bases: TGTGCCATCAGTGACTCCCAGGGCGGGACAGATACGCAGTATTTT. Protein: CAISDSQGGTDTQYF.

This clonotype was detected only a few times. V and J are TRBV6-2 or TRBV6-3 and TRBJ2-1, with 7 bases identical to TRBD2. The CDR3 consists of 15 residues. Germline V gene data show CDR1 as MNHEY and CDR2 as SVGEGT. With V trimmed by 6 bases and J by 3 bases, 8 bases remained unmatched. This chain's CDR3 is CASRNPGGLYNEQFF. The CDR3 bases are TGTGCCAGCAGAAACCCGGGGGGTCTCTACAATGAGCAGTTCTTC.

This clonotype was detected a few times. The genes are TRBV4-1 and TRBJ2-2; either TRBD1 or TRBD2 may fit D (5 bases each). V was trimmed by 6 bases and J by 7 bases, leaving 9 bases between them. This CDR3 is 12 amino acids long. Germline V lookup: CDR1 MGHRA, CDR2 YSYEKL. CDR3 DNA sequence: TGCGCCAGCAGGAGAGGGGACGGGGAGCTGTTTTTT. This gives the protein CASRRGDGELFF.

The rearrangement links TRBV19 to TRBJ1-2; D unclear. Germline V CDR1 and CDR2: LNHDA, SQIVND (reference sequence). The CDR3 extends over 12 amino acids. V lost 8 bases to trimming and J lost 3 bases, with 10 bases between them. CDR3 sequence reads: CASFLGHYGYTF. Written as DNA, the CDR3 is TGTGCCAGTTTCCTAGGGCACTATGGCTACACCTTC.

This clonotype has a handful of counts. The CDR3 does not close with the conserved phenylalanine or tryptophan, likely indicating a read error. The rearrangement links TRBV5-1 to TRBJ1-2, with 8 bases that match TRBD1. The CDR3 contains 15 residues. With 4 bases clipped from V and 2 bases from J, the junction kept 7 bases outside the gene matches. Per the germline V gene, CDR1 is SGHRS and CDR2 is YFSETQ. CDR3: CASSRTGSGNYGYTC. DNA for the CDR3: TGCGCCAGCAGCCGGACAGGGAGTGGCAACTATGGCTACACCTGC.

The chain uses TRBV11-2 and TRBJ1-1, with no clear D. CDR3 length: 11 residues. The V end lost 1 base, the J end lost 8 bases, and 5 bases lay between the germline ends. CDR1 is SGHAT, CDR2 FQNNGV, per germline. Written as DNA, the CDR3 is TGTGCCAGCAGCTTAGCGGCAGAAGCTTTCTTT. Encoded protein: CASSLAAEAFF.

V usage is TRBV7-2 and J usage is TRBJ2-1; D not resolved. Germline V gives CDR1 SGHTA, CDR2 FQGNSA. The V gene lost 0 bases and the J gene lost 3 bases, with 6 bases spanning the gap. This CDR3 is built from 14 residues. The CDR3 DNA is TGTGCCAGCAGCTTAGCGTTAGTCTACAATGAGCAGTTCTTC. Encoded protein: CASSLALVYNEQFF.

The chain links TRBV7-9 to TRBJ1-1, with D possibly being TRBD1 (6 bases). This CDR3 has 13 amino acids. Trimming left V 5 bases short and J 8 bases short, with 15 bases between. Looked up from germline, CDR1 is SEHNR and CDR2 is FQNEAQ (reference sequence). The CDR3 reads CASSRLTGDEAFF. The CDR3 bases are TGTGCCAGCAGCCGACTGACAGGAGACGAAGCTTTCTTT.

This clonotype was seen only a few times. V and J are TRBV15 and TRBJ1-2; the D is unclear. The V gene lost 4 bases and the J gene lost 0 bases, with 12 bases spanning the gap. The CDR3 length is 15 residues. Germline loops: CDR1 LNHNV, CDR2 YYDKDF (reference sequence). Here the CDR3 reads CATSTTQTANYGYTF. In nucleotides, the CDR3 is TGTGCCACCAGCACCACACAGACGGCTAACTATGGCTACACCTTC.

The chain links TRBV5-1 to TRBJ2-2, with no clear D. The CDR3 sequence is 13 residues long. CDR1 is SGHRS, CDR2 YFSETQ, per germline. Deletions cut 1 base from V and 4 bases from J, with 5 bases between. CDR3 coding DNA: TGCGCCAGCAGCTTGTCACCCACCGGGGAGCTGTTTTTT. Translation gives CASSLSPTGELFF.

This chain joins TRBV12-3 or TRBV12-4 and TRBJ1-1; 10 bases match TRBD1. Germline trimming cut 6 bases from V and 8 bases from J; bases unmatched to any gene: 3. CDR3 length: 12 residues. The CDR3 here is CASRRDRGEAFF. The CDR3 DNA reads TGTGCCAGCAGACGGGACAGGGGAGAAGCTTTCTTT.

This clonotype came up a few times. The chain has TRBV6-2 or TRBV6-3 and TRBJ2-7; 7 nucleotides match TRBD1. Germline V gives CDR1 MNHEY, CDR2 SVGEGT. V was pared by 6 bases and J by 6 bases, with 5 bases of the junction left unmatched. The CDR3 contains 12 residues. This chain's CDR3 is CASSQTGFEQYV. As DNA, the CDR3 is TGTGCCAGCAGCCAGACAGGGTTCGAGCAGTACGTC.

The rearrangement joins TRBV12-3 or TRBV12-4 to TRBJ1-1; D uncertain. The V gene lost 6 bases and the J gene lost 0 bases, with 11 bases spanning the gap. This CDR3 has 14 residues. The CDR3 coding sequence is TGTGCCAGCAGCTTTCGCAATCTGAACACTGAAGCTTTCTTT. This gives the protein CASSFRNLNTEAFF.

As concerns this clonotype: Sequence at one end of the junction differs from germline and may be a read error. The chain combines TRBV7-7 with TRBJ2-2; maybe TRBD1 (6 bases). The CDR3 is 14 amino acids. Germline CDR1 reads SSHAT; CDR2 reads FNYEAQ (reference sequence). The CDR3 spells CASSLQGYTGELFF. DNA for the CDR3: TGCGCCAGCAGCTTGCAGGGGTACACCGGGGAGCTGTTTTTT.

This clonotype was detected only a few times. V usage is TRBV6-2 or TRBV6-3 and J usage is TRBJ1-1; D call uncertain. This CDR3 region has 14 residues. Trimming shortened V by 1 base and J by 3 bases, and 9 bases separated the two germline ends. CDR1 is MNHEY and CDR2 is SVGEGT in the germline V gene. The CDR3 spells CASSYFVAYTEAFF. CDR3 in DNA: TGTGCCAGCAGTTACTTCGTGGCGTACACTGAAGCTTTCTTT.

Written as DNA, the CDR3 is TGTGCCAGCAGCCTAGGCACAGTTAATGTAGGGACCCAGTACTTC. It yields the protein CASSLGTVNVGTQYF. The rearrangement links TRBV12-3 or TRBV12-4 to TRBJ2-5; D is ambiguous. The CDR3 runs 15 residues. V was pared by 6 bases and J by 7 bases, with 21 bases between.

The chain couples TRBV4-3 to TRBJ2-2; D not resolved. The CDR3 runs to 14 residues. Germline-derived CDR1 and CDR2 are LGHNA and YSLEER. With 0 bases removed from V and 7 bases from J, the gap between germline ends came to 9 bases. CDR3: CASSQEWGIGELFF. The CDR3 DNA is TGCGCCAGCAGCCAAGAGTGGGGTATCGGGGAGCTGTTTTTT.

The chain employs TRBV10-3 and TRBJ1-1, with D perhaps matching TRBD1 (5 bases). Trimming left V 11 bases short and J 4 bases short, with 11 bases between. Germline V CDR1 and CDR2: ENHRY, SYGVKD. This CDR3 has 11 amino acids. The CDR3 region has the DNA TGTGCCGTACAGGTTAGCACTGAAGCTTTCTTT. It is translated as CAVQVSTEAFF.

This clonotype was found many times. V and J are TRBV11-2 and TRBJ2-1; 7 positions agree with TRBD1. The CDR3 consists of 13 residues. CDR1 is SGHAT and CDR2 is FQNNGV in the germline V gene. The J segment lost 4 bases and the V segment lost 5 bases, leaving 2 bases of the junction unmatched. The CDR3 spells CASSTDRYNEQFF. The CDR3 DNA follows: TGTGCCAGCAGCACGGACAGGTACAATGAGCAGTTCTTC.

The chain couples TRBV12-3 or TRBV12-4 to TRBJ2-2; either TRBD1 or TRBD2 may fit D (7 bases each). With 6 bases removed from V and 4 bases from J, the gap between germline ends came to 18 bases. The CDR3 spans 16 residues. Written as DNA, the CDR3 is TGTGCCAGCAGCCCTGCCAGGGGGGGGAGCACCGGGGAGCTGTTTTTT. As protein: CASSPARGGSTGELFF.